These T cell receptor beta chains were read from a single sample in a study of CD4 T cells in relation to SARS-CoV-2 and coronaviruses. Measured with immunoSEQ multiplex PCR; TCRdb has only the in-frame clones, and not every one. The repertoire holds 25,000 to 30,000 clones, with around 78% as singletons. These receptors lack a known antigen. The sequencing input was CD4+ T cells from PBMCs, cultured in vitro. These receptors were taken from a human donor in good health. Both conserved end residues are part of each CDR3. The order of the fields is clone size, D gene, V gene, J gene, CDR3 protein, CDR3 DNA. D genes are given only for firm matches. The size of a clone is reported for some rows only, either as once, few or many, or as a class for expanded clones.

-,-,TRBV10-1,TRBJ2-7,CASIQGAVYEQYF,TGCGCCAGCATCCAAGGAGCAGTCTACGAGCAGTACTTC
-,-,TRBV7-9,TRBJ2-4,CASSLLTGSLAKNIQYF,TGTGCCAGCAGCCTCCTAACAGGGTCTCTAGCCAAAAACATTCAGTACTTC
few,TRBD1,TRBV5-4,TRBJ1-6,CASSISGGSLNSPLHF,TGTGCCAGCAGCATTTCAGGGGGCAGCCTTAATTCACCCCTCCACTTT
-,TRBD1,TRBV7-9,TRBJ1-1,CASSLPTGAVTEAFF,TGTGCCAGCAGCTTACCCACAGGGGCAGTCACTGAAGCTTTCTTT
-,-,TRBV7-7,TRBJ1-5,CASSGGNISAPHF,TGTGCCAGCAGCGGGGGCAACATATCAGCCCCGCATTTT
few,TRBD2,TRBV11-2,TRBJ2-2,CASSSGRQNTGELFF,TGTGCCAGCAGCTCCGGGAGGCAGAACACCGGGGAGCTGTTTTTT
-,TRBD1,TRBV29-1,TRBJ2-7,CSVARQGLLWEQYF,TGCAGCGTTGCGAGACAGGGGCTTTTGTGGGAGCAGTACTTC
few,-,TRBV7-9,TRBJ1-4,CASSLVARGSEKLFF,TGTGCCAGCAGCTTAGTGGCAAGGGGGAGTGAAAAACTGTTTTTT
-,-,TRBV18,TRBJ1-1,CASSPVEVRGGSEAFF,TGTGCCAGCTCACCGGTAGAAGTGAGGGGGGGGTCTGAAGCTTTCTTT
-,-,TRBV5-1,TRBJ2-1,CASSPQTAGAWGNEQFF,TGCGCCAGCAGCCCACAGACCGCAGGGGCATGGGGCAATGAGCAGTTCTTC
-,-,TRBV5-1,TRBJ2-2,CASGGAMNTGELFF,TGCGCCAGCGGGGGGGCGATGAACACCGGGGAGCTGTTTTTT
few,-,TRBV2,TRBJ1-2,CASSDFGSRGYTF,TGTGCCAGCAGTGACTTTGGGTCCCGGGGCTACACCTTC
-,TRBD2,TRBV2,TRBJ2-1,CASGGLAGVTNEQFF,TGTGCCAGCGGCGGTCTAGCGGGAGTAACGAATGAGCAGTTCTTC
once,TRBD1,TRBV19,TRBJ2-7,CASSKGQGALEQYF,TGTGCCAGTAGTAAGGGACAGGGGGCGCTTGAGCAGTACTTC
-,TRBD1,TRBV11-2,TRBJ1-2,CASRPSRGRNYGYTF,TGTGCCAGCAGACCAAGCAGGGGGAGGAACTATGGCTACACCTTC
-,TRBD2,TRBV6-5,TRBJ2-1,CASSYLSGGYNEQFF,TGTGCCAGCAGTTACCTTAGCGGGGGCTACAATGAGCAGTTCTTC
-,TRBD2,TRBV4-3,TRBJ2-2,CASSQRGAGTGELFF,TGCGCCAGCAGCCAGCGGGGGGCGGGCACCGGGGAGCTGTTTTTT
-,-,TRBV20-1,TRBJ1-1,CSCSANTEAFF,TGCAGCTGCTCAGCAAACACTGAAGCTTTCTTT
-,-,TRBV7-2,TRBJ1-5,CASSLVSGMGNQPQHF,TGTGCCAGCAGCTTAGTTTCAGGGATGGGCAATCAGCCCCAGCATTTT
-,-,TRBV10-3,TRBJ2-3,CAINRGDTQYF,TGTGCCATCAACCGGGGGGATACGCAGTATTTT
-,-,TRBV30,TRBJ1-2,CAWSVAYGYTF,TGTGCCTGGAGTGTTGCCTATGGCTACACCTTC
-,-,TRBV19,TRBJ1-4,CASSTPRQATNEKLFF,TGTGCCAGTAGTACTCCGCGACAGGCAACTAATGAAAAACTGTTTTTT
few,-,TRBV7-8,TRBJ2-2,CASSLVSVNTGELFF,TGTGCCAGCAGCTTAGTAAGCGTAAACACCGGGGAGCTGTTTTTT
-,-,TRBV5-6,TRBJ2-1,CASSDRNEQFF,TGTGCCAGCAGCGATCGGAATGAGCAGTTCTTC
-,TRBD1,TRBV2,TRBJ2-7,CASRAGQGYEQYF,TGTGCCAGCAGGGCGGGACAGGGGTACGAGCAGTACTTC
-,-,TRBV3-1/TRBV3-2,TRBJ2-3,CASSPGTDTQYF,TGTGCCAGCAGCCCCGGCACAGATACGCAGTATTTT
once,-,TRBV27,TRBJ1-1,CASCKGIRSNTEAFF,TGTGCCAGCTGTAAAGGGATCCGGTCGAACACTGAAGCTTTCTTT
-,TRBD2,TRBV7-3,TRBJ2-3,CASSSQPGRRGTDTQYF,TGTGCCAGCAGCTCCCAACCCGGGAGGCGTGGCACAGATACGCAGTATTTT
-,-,TRBV7-8,TRBJ2-1,CASSFGHNEQFF,TGTGCCAGCAGTTTCGGCCACAATGAGCAGTTCTTC
-,-,TRBV7-6,TRBJ1-1,CASSLGSAAGNTEAFF,TGTGCCAGCAGCTTAGGTTCGGCGGCCGGGAACACTGAAGCTTTCTTT
-,TRBD1,TRBV29-1,TRBJ1-2,CSAWGTGGQGVDYGYTF,TGCAGCGCGTGGGGAACGGGTGGACAGGGTGTAGACTATGGCTACACCTTC
-,-,TRBV14,TRBJ2-5,CASSPWQEETQYF,TGTGCCAGCAGCCCGTGGCAGGAAGAGACCCAGTACTTC
-,-,TRBV6-2/TRBV6-3,TRBJ2-2,CASSYGEDTGELFF,TGTGCCAGCAGTTACGGGGAAGACACCGGGGAGCTGTTTTTT
few,-,TRBV9,TRBJ2-1,CASSPALGGHEQFF,TGTGCCAGCAGCCCAGCTCTGGGGGGCCATGAGCAGTTCTTC
-,TRBD1,TRBV5-4,TRBJ1-2,CASSSQGVGGYTF,TGTGCCAGCAGCTCGCAGGGGGTGGGGGGCTACACCTTC
-,TRBD2,TRBV7-2,TRBJ2-1,CASSEAGVGYNEQFF,TGTGCCAGCAGCGAAGCGGGAGTGGGATACAATGAGCAGTTCTTC
-,TRBD2,TRBV4-3,TRBJ2-1,CASSQDNLASGGNEQFF,TGCGCCAGCAGCCAAGATAATCTTGCTAGCGGGGGCAATGAGCAGTTCTTC
-,-,TRBV2,TRBJ1-5,CASTSRVPGNQPQHF,TGTGCCAGCACTAGTAGAGTCCCCGGCAATCAGCCCCAGCATTTT
-,-,TRBV11-2,TRBJ1-6,CASSRATVGSPLHF,TGTGCCAGCAGCCGGGCAACAGTCGGTTCACCCCTCCACTTT
-,-,TRBV7-2,TRBJ2-3,CASSLDGEADTQYF,TGTGCCAGCAGCTTAGACGGGGAGGCAGATACGCAGTATTTT
-,-,TRBV6-2/TRBV6-3,TRBJ2-1,CASSWSRINEQFF,TGTGCCAGCAGTTGGTCTAGAATTAATGAGCAGTTCTTC
few,-,TRBV4-3,TRBJ1-6,CASSQEQGSYNSPLHF,TGCGCCAGCAGCCAGGAACAGGGCTCCTATAATTCACCCCTCCACTTT
-,-,TRBV5-1,TRBJ1-2,CASTVGVRDYGYTF,TGCGCCAGCACGGTCGGGGTTCGCGACTATGGCTACACCTTC
few,TRBD2,TRBV4-3,TRBJ2-1,CASSQGLAGGGNEQFF,TGCGCCAGCAGCCAGGGACTAGCGGGGGGCGGCAATGAGCAGTTCTTC